This TCR beta chain stems from a study of type 1 regulatory T cells. Across the whole study: An in vitro protocol generated T-allo10, a Tr1-enriched, alloantigen-specific CD4 T cell product.

V lost 4 bases, J lost 5 bases, and 10 bases lay in between. Germline-derived CDR1 and CDR2 are SGHRS and YFSETQ. The CDR3 totals 13 residues. From the reads, TCRdb called clonotypes with MiXCR, one entry per CDR3 protein. The data hold 15,000 to 20,000 distinct CDR3 sequences, with about a tenth observed a single time. This clonotype was counted a few times. The sequencing input was CD4+ T cells, either the whole sample or a sorted fraction (not recorded which). The J gene is TRBJ1-5, the V gene TRBV5-1; weak D call: TRBD1 (5 bases). This receptor was identified in a human donor in good health. Here the CDR3 reads CASSTQGDQPQHF. CDR3 DNA: TGCGCCAGCAGCACCCAGGGCGATCAGCCCCAGCATTTT.